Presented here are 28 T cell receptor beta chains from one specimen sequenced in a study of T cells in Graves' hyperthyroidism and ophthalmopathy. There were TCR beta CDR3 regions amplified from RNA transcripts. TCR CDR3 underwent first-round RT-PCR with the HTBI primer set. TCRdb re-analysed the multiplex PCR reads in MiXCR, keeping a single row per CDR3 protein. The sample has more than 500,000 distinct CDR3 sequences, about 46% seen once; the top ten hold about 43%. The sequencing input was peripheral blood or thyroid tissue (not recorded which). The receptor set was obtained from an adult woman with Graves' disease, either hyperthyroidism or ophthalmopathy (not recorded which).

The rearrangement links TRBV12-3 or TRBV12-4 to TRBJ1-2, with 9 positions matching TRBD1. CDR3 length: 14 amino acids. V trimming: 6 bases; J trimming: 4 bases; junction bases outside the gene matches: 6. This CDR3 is CASSRPTGGYGYTF. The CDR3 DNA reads TGTGCCAGCAGCCGACCGACAGGGGGCTATGGCTACACCTTC.

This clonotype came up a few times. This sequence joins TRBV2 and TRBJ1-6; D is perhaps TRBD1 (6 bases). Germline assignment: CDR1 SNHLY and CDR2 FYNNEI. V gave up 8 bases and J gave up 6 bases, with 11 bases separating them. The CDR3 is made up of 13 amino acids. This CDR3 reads CASHGQLNSPLHF. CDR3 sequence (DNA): TGTGCCAGCCACGGACAGCTTAATTCACCCCTCCACTTT.

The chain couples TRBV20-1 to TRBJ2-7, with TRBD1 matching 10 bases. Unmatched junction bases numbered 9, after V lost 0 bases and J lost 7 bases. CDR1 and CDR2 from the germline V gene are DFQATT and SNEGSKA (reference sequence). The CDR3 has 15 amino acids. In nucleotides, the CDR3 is TGCAGTGCTAGAGATCGGCGACAGGGGGCGGGTGAGCAGTACTTC. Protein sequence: CSARDRRQGAGEQYF.

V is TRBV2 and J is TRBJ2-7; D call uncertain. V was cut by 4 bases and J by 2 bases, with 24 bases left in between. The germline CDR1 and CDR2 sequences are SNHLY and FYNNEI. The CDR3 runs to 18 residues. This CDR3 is CASSGLPRNYGYTYEQYF. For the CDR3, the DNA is TGTGCCAGCAGTGGTCTTCCGAGGAACTATGGCTACACCTACGAGCAGTACTTC. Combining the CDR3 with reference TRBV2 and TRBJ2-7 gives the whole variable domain EPEVTQTPSHQVTQMGQEVILRCVPISNHLYFYWYRQILGQKVEFLVSFYNNEISEKSEIFDDQFSVERPDGSNFTLKIRSTKLEDSAMYFCASSGLPRNYGYTYEQYFGPGTRLTVT.

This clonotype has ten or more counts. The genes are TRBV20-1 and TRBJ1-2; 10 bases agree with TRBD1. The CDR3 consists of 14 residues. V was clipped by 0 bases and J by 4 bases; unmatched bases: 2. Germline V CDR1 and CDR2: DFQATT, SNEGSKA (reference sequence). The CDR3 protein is CSARDRDRGYGYTF. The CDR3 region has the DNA TGCAGTGCTAGAGACAGGGACAGGGGCTATGGCTACACCTTC.

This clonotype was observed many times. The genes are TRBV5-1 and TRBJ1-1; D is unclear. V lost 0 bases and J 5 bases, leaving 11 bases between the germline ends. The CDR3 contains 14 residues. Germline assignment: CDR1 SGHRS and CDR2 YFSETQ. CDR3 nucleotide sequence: TGCGCCAGCAGCTTGGGGGGAGGGAAAACTGAAGCTTTCTTT. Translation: CASSLGGGKTEAFF.

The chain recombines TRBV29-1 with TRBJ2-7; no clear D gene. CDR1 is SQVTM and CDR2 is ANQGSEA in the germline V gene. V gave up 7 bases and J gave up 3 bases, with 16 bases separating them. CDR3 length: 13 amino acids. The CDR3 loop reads CSAVLGEFYEQYF. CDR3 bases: TGCAGCGCCGTTTTGGGTGAGTTCTACGAGCAGTACTTC.

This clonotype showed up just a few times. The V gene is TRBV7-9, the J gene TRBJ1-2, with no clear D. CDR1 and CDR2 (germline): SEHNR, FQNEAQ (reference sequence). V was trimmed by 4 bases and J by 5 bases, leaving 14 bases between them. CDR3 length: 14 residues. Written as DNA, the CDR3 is TGTGCCAGCAGCTCGTCAAGTGAGTCGTATGGCTACACCTTC. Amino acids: CASSSSSESYGYTF.

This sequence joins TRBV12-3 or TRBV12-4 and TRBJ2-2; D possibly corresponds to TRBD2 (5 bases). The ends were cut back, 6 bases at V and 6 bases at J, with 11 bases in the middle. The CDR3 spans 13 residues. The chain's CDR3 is CASRLGYPGELFF. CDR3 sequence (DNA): TGTGCCAGCAGACTAGGGTACCCCGGGGAGCTGTTTTTT.

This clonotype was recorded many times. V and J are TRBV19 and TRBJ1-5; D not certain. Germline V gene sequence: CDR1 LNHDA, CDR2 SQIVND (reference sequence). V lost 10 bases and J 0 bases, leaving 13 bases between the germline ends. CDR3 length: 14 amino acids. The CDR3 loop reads CATAQTPSNQPQHF. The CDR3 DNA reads TGTGCCACAGCACAGACGCCTAGCAATCAGCCCCAGCATTTT.

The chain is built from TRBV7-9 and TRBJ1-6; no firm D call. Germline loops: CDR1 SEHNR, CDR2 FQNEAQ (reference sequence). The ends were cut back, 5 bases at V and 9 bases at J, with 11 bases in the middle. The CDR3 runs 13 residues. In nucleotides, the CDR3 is TGTGCCAGCAGCCTAAACCAGCGTTCACCCCTCCACTTT. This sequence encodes CASSLNQRSPLHF.

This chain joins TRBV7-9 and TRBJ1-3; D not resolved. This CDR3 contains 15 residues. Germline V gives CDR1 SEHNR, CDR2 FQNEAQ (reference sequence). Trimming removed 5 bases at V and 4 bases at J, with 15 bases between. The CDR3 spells CASSVGLSEGNTIYF. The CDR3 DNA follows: TGTGCCAGCAGCGTAGGCCTCTCCGAAGGAAACACCATATATTTT.

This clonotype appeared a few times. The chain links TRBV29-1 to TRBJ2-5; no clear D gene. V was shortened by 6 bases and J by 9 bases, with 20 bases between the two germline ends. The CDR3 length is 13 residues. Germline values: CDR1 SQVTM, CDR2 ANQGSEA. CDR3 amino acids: CSVTDGNNQPQYF. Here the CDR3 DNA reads TGCAGCGTAACGGATGGGAACAATCAGCCCCAGTACTTC. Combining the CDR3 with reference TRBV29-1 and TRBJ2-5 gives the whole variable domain SAVISQKPSRDICQRGTSLTIQCQVDSQVTMMFWYRQQPGQSLTLIATANQGSEATYESGFVIDKFPISRPNLTFSTLTVSNMSPEDSSIYLCSVTDGNNQPQYFGPGTRLLVL.

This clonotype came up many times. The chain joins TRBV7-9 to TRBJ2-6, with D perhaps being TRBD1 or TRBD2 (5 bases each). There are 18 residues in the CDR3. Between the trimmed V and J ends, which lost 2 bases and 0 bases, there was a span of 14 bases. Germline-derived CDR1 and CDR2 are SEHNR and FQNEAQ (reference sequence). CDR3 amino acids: CASSLWSGRASGANVLTF. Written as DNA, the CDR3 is TGTGCCAGCAGCTTATGGTCAGGGAGAGCCTCTGGGGCCAACGTCCTGACTTTC.

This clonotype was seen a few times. CDR3 DNA sequence: TGTGCCAGCAGCCAAACAGGGGGCACCGGGGAGCTGTTTTTT. Its translation: CASSQTGGTGELFF. The rearrangement joins TRBV7-9 to TRBJ2-2; 8 positions agree with TRBD1. This CDR3 has 14 residues. V shed 5 bases and J 4 bases; nucleotides not matched to a gene: 3. CDR1 SEHNR and CDR2 FQNEAQ come from the germline V gene (reference sequence).

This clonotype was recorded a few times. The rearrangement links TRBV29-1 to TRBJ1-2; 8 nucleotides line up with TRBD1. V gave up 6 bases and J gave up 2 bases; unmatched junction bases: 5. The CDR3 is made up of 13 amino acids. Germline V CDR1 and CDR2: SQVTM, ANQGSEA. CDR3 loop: CSVETGENYGYTF. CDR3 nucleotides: TGCAGCGTCGAGACAGGGGAAAACTATGGCTACACCTTC.

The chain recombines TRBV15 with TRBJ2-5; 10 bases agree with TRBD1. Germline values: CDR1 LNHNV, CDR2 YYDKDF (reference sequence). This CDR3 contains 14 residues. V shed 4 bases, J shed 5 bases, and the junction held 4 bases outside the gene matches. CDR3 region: CATSTRGQGETQYF. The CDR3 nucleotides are TGTGCCACCAGCACCCGGGGACAGGGGGAGACCCAGTACTTC.

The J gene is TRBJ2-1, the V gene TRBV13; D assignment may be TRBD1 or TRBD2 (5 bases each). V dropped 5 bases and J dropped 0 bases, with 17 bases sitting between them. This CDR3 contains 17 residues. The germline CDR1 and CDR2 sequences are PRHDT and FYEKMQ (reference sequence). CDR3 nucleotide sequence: TGTGCCAGCAGCCAACGCCTGCCAGGGACCTCCTACAATGAGCAGTTCTTC. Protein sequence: CASSQRLPGTSYNEQFF.

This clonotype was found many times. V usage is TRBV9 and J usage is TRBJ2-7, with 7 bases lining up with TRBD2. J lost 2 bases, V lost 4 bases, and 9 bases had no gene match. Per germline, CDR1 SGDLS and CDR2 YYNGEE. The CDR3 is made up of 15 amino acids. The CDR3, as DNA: TGTGCCAGCAGCCCAGGGTCGCGGGGGACCTACGAGCAGTACTTC. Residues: CASSPGSRGTYEQYF. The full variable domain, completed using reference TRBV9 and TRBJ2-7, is DSGVTQTPKHLITATGQRVTLRCSPRSGDLSVYWYQQSLDQGLQFLIQYYNGEERAKGNILERFSAQQFPDLHSELNLSSLELGDSALYFCASSPGSRGTYEQYFGPGTRLTVT.

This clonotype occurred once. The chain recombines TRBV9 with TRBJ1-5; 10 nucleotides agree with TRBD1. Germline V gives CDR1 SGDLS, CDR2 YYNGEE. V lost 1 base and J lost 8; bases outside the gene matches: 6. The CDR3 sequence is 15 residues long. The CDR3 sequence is CASSVSGTGDEPQHF. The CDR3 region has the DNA TGTGCCAGCAGCGTAAGCGGGACAGGGGATGAGCCCCAGCATTTT.

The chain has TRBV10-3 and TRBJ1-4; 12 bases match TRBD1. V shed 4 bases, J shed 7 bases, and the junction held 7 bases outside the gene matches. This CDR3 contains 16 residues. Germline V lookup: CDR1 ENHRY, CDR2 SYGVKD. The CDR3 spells CAISGSGQGAAEKLFF. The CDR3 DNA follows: TGTGCCATCAGTGGATCGGGACAGGGGGCTGCTGAAAAACTGTTTTTT.

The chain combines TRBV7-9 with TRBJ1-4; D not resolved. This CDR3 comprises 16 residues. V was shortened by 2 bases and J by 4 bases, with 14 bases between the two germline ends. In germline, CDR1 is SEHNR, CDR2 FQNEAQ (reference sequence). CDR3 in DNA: TGTGCCAGCAGCTTATTGGGTGTAAGCTATAATGAAAAACTGTTTTTT. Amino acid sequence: CASSLLGVSYNEKLFF.

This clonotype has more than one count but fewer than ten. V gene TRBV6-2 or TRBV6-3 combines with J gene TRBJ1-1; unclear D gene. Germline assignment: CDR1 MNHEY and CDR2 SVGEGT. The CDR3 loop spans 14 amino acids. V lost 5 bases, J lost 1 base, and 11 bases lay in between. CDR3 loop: CASSQRVGNTEAFF. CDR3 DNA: TGTGCCAGCAGTCAAAGGGTGGGGAACACTGAAGCTTTCTTT.

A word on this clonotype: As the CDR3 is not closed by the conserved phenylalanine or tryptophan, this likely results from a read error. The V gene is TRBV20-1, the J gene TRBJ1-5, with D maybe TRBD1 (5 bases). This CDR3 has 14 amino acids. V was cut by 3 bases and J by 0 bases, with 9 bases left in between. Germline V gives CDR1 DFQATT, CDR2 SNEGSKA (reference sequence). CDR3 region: CSASSGGSNQPQHL. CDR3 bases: TGCAGTGCTAGTTCCGGGGGTAGCAATCAGCCCCAGCATCTT.

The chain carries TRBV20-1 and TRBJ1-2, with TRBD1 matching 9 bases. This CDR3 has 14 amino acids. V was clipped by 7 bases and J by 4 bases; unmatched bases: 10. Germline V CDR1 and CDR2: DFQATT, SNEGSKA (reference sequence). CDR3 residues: CSVNRDRDPYGYTF. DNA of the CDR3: TGCAGTGTCAACCGGGACAGGGATCCCTATGGCTACACCTTC.

CDR3 DNA: TGTGCCAGCAACCCTGGACAGGGGAGGGTGAACACTGAAGCTTTCTTT. Translating gives CASNPGQGRVNTEAFF. The gene calls are TRBV11-2 and TRBJ1-1, with TRBD1 matching over 9 bases. The CDR3 sequence is 16 residues long. Germline V gene data show CDR1 as SGHAT and CDR2 as FQNNGV. The J segment lost 0 bases and the V segment lost 7 bases, leaving 9 bases of the junction unmatched.

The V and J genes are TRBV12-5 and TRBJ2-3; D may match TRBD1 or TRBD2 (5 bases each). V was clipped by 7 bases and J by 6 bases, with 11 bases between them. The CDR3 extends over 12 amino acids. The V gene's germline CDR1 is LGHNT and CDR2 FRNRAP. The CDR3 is CASARWDDTQYF. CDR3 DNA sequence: TGTGCTAGTGCCAGGTGGGACGATACGCAGTATTTT.

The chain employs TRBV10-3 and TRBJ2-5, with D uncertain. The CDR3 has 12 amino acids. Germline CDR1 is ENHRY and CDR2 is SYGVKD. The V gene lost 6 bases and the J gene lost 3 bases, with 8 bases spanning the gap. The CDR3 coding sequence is TGTGCCATCAGCAAGGAGAAAGAGACCCAGTACTTC. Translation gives CAISKEKETQYF.